This TCR beta chain was observed in a study of OX40 agonist ivuxolimab in advanced cancers. Study at large: Patients were given ivuxolimab, an antibody that agonizes OX40 (CD134).

The table lists this clone with a count of one. Germline V gives CDR1 GTSNPN, CDR2 SVGIG (reference sequence). With 3 bases clipped from V and 3 bases from J, the junction kept 7 bases outside the gene matches. This CDR3 is built from 15 residues. The assay was immunoSEQ multiplex PCR, and TCRdb's table has in-frame clones only and misses some. The sample includes about 79,000 clones, roughly 90% seen only once; the top ten take approximately 0.5%. The chain recombines TRBV30 with TRBJ2-2, with 7 bases aligning to TRBD2. This TCR derives from an adult with an advanced solid tumor such as melanoma, head and neck, liver or kidney cancer. The source material was CD4+ or CD8+ T cells sorted from blood, sampled in a trial of the OX40 agonist ivuxolimab. In DNA, the CDR3 is TGTGCCTGGAGCGAGCCAGCGGGGTACACCGGGGAGCTGTTTTTT. It yields the protein CAWSEPAGYTGELFF.